This is a list of T cell receptor beta chains from one sample in a study of blood T cells in healthy people across ages. From the 5' RACE reads, TCRdb called clonotypes with MiXCR, one entry per CDR3 protein. The top ten hold less than 8% of the sample, which has about 1,500,000 distinct CDR3 sequences, around two fifths seen once. Material for sequencing was blood. Receptor source: a woman aged 18-29 years in good health. Both conserved end residues are part of each CDR3. The D gene is left open where the match is weak. Expanded clones get a size class; other rows say once, few or many, or leave the size out.

>TRBD2|TRBV7-8|.|20
CASRKRLALRFRASTDTQYF
>TRBD2|TRBV4-1|.|17
CASSQDPAGGNQETQYF
>.|TRBV6-1|.|14
CASSAGTFTETQYF
>TRBD2|TRBV27|once|15
CASSFGAGAIYEQYF
>.|TRBV7-6|once|16
CASSLPAGSFGGELFF
>TRBD2|TRBV20-1|.|16
CSARVYREVHTFSEYF
>.|TRBV29-1|many|11
CSVVRTDTQYF
>TRBD2|TRBV12-3/TRBV12-4|many|15
CASSRTSGSYNEQFF
>.|TRBV29-1|few|11
CTTSEATEAFF
>TRBD2|TRBV14|.|15
CASSQPAGGPDTQYF
>TRBD2|TRBV4-1|.|15
CASSTHGLAADTQYF
>TRBD2|TRBV13|.|16
CASSLGLAGVVYEQYF
>TRBD1|TRBV20-1|.|16
CSASSGTGYPIYGYTF
>TRBD1|TRBV20-1|few|11
CSARRDSEQFF
>TRBD1|TRBV12-3/TRBV12-4|few|16
CASSYPGTGSTDTQYF
>TRBD1|TRBV24-1|.|15
CATSGSGTGEETQYF
>.|TRBV7-6|.|14
CASSVESRGETQYF
>TRBD1|TRBV6-5|.|17
CASSYGGTGIVNSPLHF